Listed below are T cell receptor beta chains from one sample, sequenced in a study of blood T cells in healthy people across ages. TCRdb called the 5' RACE reads again in MiXCR, with one record for every CDR3 protein. Here the sample spans hundreds of thousands of distinct CDR3 sequences, over 45% being singletons. Sequenced material: blood. The receptors originated from a man aged 25-40 years in good health. The CDR3 runs from the conserved cysteine through the conserved F or W. Fields, in order: clone size, V gene, D gene, J gene, CDR3 protein, CDR3 DNA. A D gene is named only where the DNA matches it firmly. The size of a clone is reported for some rows only, either as once, few or many, or as a class for expanded clones.

NA	TRBV12-3/TRBV12-4	NA	TRBJ1-5	CASSLGTSRGQPQHF	TGTGCCAGCAGTTTGGGGACATCACGAGGTCAGCCCCAGCATTTT
NA	TRBV5-1	NA	TRBJ2-3	CASSLGRGETATSTDTQYF	TGCGCCAGCAGCTTGGGCAGGGGGGAAACCGCCACTAGCACAGATACGCAGTATTTT
many	TRBV25-1	NA	TRBJ2-1	CASSESEKGRRFDEQFF	TGTGCCAGCAGTGAATCCGAGAAGGGTCGCCGGTTCGATGAGCAGTTCTTC
few	TRBV29-1	NA	TRBJ2-1	CSVPQGAGVSNEQFF	TGCAGCGTTCCTCAGGGGGCGGGAGTATCCAATGAGCAGTTCTTC
few	TRBV7-2	NA	TRBJ2-7	CASSPTSGEHEQYF	TGTGCCAGCAGCCCGACATCGGGAGAGCACGAGCAGTACTTC
NA	TRBV3-1	NA	TRBJ2-7	CASSQIGGYLYEQYF	TGTGCCAGCAGCCAGATAGGCGGATACCTCTACGAGCAGTACTTC
NA	TRBV6-2/TRBV6-3	NA	TRBJ1-4	CASRDRTDGDNEKLFF	TGTGCCAGCAGAGACAGGACGGATGGGGATAATGAAAAACTGTTTTTT
NA	TRBV5-1	NA	TRBJ1-1	CASSLGPTGSSTEAFF	TGCGCCAGCAGCTTGGGCCCGACTGGGTCGAGCACTGAAGCTTTCTTT
NA	TRBV7-6	TRBD2	TRBJ2-3	CATALAGGVSTDTQYF	TGTGCCACCGCGTTAGCGGGGGGGGTTTCCACAGATACGCAGTATTTT
few	TRBV5-1	NA	TRBJ2-3	CASSLALVTDTQYF	TGCGCCAGCAGCTTGGCCTTGGTTACAGATACGCAGTATTTT
NA	TRBV5-1	TRBD2	TRBJ2-5	CASSSTGTRGETQYF	TGCGCCAGCAGCTCAACCGGGACTAGAGGAGAGACCCAGTACTTC
NA	TRBV20-1	NA	TRBJ1-5	CSALRQPNQPQHF	TGCAGTGCTCTAAGACAACCGAATCAGCCCCAGCATTTT
NA	TRBV6-1	NA	TRBJ1-2	CASSDTGPFGYTF	TGTGCCAGCAGCGATACAGGGCCCTTTGGCTACACCTTC
NA	TRBV6-5	NA	TRBJ2-1	CASSYGLENNERFF	TGTGCCAGCAGTTATGGCTTGGAGAACAATGAGCGGTTCTTC
NA	TRBV6-1	NA	TRBJ1-2	CASSEADLWGYTF	TGTGCCAGCAGTGAAGCGGACCTCTGGGGCTACACCTTC
few	TRBV20-1	TRBD2	TRBJ2-7	CSAVPGLAYNEQYF	TGCAGTGCTGTACCGGGACTAGCCTACAATGAGCAGTACTTC
few	TRBV28	NA	TRBJ2-6	CASSFQVPLSGANVLTF	TGTGCCAGCAGTTTTCAAGTCCCCCTCTCTGGGGCCAACGTCCTGACTTTC
NA	TRBV7-2	NA	TRBJ1-2	CASSLSLTNYGYTF	TGTGCCAGCAGCTTATCTTTAACTAACTATGGCTACACCTTC
NA	TRBV2	TRBD2	TRBJ2-5	CASSERRGGETQYF	TGTGCCAGCAGTGAGAGGCGGGGGGGAGAGACCCAGTACTTC
NA	TRBV7-9	NA	TRBJ2-7	CASSRQQGSYEQYF	TGTGCCAGCAGCCGACAACAGGGTTCCTACGAGCAGTACTTC
NA	TRBV6-5	TRBD1	TRBJ2-1	CASSSGTGMHNEQFF	TGTGCCAGCAGCTCCGGGACAGGCATGCACAATGAGCAGTTCTTC
NA	TRBV20-1	TRBD1	TRBJ1-5	CSAGTGDDQPQHF	TGCAGTGCCGGGACAGGGGACGACCAGCCCCAGCATTTT
NA	TRBV29-1	NA	TRBJ2-1	CSDLMWGGQFF	TGCAGCGACCTAATGTGGGGGGGCCAGTTCTTC
NA	TRBV12-3/TRBV12-4	NA	TRBJ1-2	CASSQGTDPTF	TGTGCCAGCAGTCAGGGGACGGACCCCACCTTC
few	TRBV6-5	TRBD2	TRBJ2-7	CASSRSGGDEQYF	TGTGCCAGCTCCCGGTCGGGAGGGGACGAGCAGTACTTC
NA	TRBV15	NA	TRBJ1-6	CATSRDRAENSPLHF	TGTGCCACCAGCAGAGATAGGGCAGAAAATTCACCCCTCCACTTT
NA	TRBV28	NA	TRBJ2-1	CASDRHSRIYNEQFF	TGTGCCAGCGACCGGCATTCCAGGATTTACAATGAGCAGTTCTTC
once	TRBV4-3	NA	TRBJ2-7	CASSQDWAPGGYYEQYF	TGCGCCAGCAGCCAAGACTGGGCCCCGGGGGGCTACTACGAGCAGTACTTC
once	TRBV10-3	NA	TRBJ2-3	CAISESGGRDTDTQYF	TGTGCCATCAGTGAATCCGGAGGGCGGGACACAGATACGCAGTATTTT
NA	TRBV11-2	TRBD2	TRBJ2-1	CASSLAGGLEGEQFF	TGTGCCAGCAGCTTAGCGGGGGGGCTCGAGGGTGAGCAGTTCTTC
NA	TRBV29-1	TRBD2	TRBJ2-3	CSVGTSGTKQSF	TGCAGCGTTGGCACTAGCGGGACAAAGCAGTCTTTT
NA	TRBV28	NA	TRBJ2-3	CASESSTDTQYF	TGTGCCAGCGAGTCTAGCACAGATACGCAGTATTTT
NA	TRBV29-1	NA	TRBJ2-7	CSVERETGSSYEQYF	TGCAGCGTTGAGAGAGAGACAGGTAGCTCCTACGAGCAGTACTTC
NA	TRBV6-5	TRBD2	TRBJ2-5	CASSYLGTSQETQYF	TGTGCCAGCAGTTACTTGGGGACTAGCCAAGAGACCCAGTACTTC
few	TRBV4-3	TRBD2	TRBJ2-1	CASSQEKDLAGGPFNEQFF	TGCGCCAGCAGCCAAGAGAAGGATCTAGCGGGAGGGCCGTTCAATGAGCAGTTCTTC
few	TRBV7-2	NA	TRBJ1-2	CASSLLGVGYTF	TGTGCCAGCAGCTTATTGGGGGTCGGCTACACCTTC
NA	TRBV25-1	NA	TRBJ2-1	CASSEYAMINEQFF	TGTGCCAGCAGTGAATATGCGATGATCAATGAGCAGTTCTTC
NA	TRBV27	NA	TRBJ2-7	CASRPTGDGYEQYF	TGTGCCAGCAGACCGACAGGCGATGGCTACGAGCAGTACTTC
NA	TRBV6-2/TRBV6-3	TRBD2	TRBJ2-5	CASSFAHSGKETQYF	TGTGCCAGCAGTTTCGCCCATAGCGGGAAAGAGACCCAGTACTTC
NA	TRBV6-1	NA	TRBJ2-7	CASRAQAIYEQYF	TGTGCCAGCAGGGCCCAAGCTATCTACGAGCAGTACTTC
NA	TRBV10-1	NA	TRBJ1-1	CASSDSPGTRATEAFF	TGCGCCAGCAGTGACTCCCCGGGGACTAGAGCCACTGAAGCTTTCTTT